Reported below is one T cell receptor (beta chain). This clonotype has at least ten counts. The antigen this receptor binds is unknown. No much larger clone is present one base from it, and per-base qualities are unavailable. Relative to germline, V is 4 bases shorter and J is 6 bases shorter, with 16 bases between their ends. Measured from the cysteine to the phenylalanine, the CDR3 is 15 residues long. Only CDR3 DNA is held: 45 bases, read in frame from base 1. What the treatment or condition label conveys for this sample: live attenuated yellow fever vaccine strain. PBMCs were isolated from peripheral blood using a standard Ficoll-Paque protocol. Dynabeads CD4 and CD8 positive selection kits were used to isolate the CD4 and CD8 T-cell fractions. TriZol was used to extract RNA from bulk PBMCs, CD4 and CD8 fractions, and dextramer-positive and dextramer-negative fractions. The sample comes from a study of T cells after yellow fever vaccination (dated by TCRdb to the late 2010s). For the study in its entirety: The SMART-Seq v4 Ultra Low Input RNA kit was used to prepare libraries from fractions with low cell numbers. To follow T-cell clones before and after primary and booster YFV17D yellow fever vaccination, bulk TCR alpha and beta repertoires were sequenced over time. Blood samples were taken at several timepoints before and after primary and secondary immunization, and bulk PBMC replicates and cell subsets were isolated. Two healthy male donors, one aged 18 to 29 and one aged 30 to 40 years, were included in the cohort.

TCR cDNA was made using 5'RACE template switching, a step that added a universal primer site and unique molecular identifiers. Priming of cDNA synthesis was performed from both the TCR alpha and TCR beta constant segments. Two PCR steps were used to amplify libraries, with sample barcodes and sequencing adapters being added in the second step. Sequencing of libraries was done on Illumina HiSeq 2500 (2x100 bp) or NovaSeq (2x150 bp). In the authors' own workflow: Reads were demultiplexed and collapsed into UMI consensus sequences with MIGEC, and V(D)J alignment was performed with MiXCR. Vaccine-responding clonotypes were identified with edgeR using replicate PBMC samples, with FDR below 0.01 and a log2 fold change above 5 up to day 15 being required. Bulk clonotypes were assigned CD4 or CD8 identity according to which sequenced CD4 or CD8 repertoire held them at higher abundance. The raw public reads went through TCRdb reprocessing: fastp at Q25, MiXCR clone calling, in-frame beta chains kept. Each record represents a unique CDR3 protein, reported with the most common genes and DNA among its rows. Here the V and J calls rest on TCRdb's processing, not on the authors' analysis. The sample contains roughly 150,000 distinct CDR3 sequences, 6.6% of them found a single time. Approximately 0.61% of the sample is in the top ten clones.

Overall study results and their limits: The secondary T-cell response was found to be weaker but faster than the primary response, with a peak reached on day 5 rather than on day 15. Only two donors were included in the study, so the extent to which the findings can be generalized is limited. After the booster, most clones that had expanded after primary vaccination were detected again (around 96% of CD4 and roughly nine tenths of CD8), suggesting broad maintenance of memory. Computational filtering was needed because FACS-sorted repertoires could contain abundant contaminating clonotypes from the bulk population. A small fraction of clonotypes appeared in both the CD4 and CD8 compartments, likely as a result of convergent recombination.

This clonotype originated in a man between 25 and 39 years old who received the YFV17D yellow fever vaccine. The chain was built from TRBV12-3 or TRBV12-4 and TRBJ2-1, with a tentative D gene TRBD2 over 5 matching bases. The sequencing here drew on CD4+ T cells sorted from PBMCs, taken 10 days after the yellow fever booster vaccination. For the CDR3, the sequence is CASSSLERASNEQFF. Read as DNA, the sequence is TGTGCCAGCAGTTCACTGGAGAGGGCCTCCAATGAGCAGTTCTTC.